The 31 T cell receptor beta chains below all came from one sample that was sequenced in a study of OX40 agonist ivuxolimab in advanced cancers. Profiled with immunoSEQ multiplex PCR; TCRdb holds only in-frame clones, not every one. The sample has more than 75,000 clones, around 91% seen once. Sample: CD4+ or CD8+ T cells sorted from blood, taken in a trial of the OX40 agonist ivuxolimab. These receptors were obtained from an adult with an advanced solid tumor such as melanoma, head and neck, liver or kidney cancer.

This clone has just a few counts. The chain employs TRBV19 and TRBJ1-1, with D unresolved. The CDR3 is 13 amino acids. V was pared by 5 bases and J by 0 bases, with 7 bases between. Germline V gives CDR1 LNHDA, CDR2 SQIVND (reference sequence). The CDR3 protein is CASSGSMNTEAFF. The CDR3, as DNA: TGTGCCAGTAGTGGTAGTATGAACACTGAAGCTTTCTTT.

The chain has TRBV5-1 and TRBJ2-5; D may correspond to TRBD1 or TRBD2 (7 bases each). The CDR3 extends over 14 amino acids. Looked up from germline, CDR1 is SGHRS and CDR2 is YFSETQ. Deletions cut 0 bases from V and 5 bases from J, with 11 bases between. The CDR3 DNA sequence: TGCGCCAGCAGCTTGGTTCAGGGGGGGGAGACCCAGTACTTC. This gives the protein CASSLVQGGETQYF. Looking up the rest from reference TRBV5-1 and TRBJ2-5 gives the full variable domain: KAGVTQTPRYLIKTRGQQVTLSCSPISGHRSVSWYQQTPGQGLQFLFEYFSETQRNKGNFPGRFSGRQFSNSRSEMNVSTLELGDSALYLCASSLVQGGETQYFGPGTRLLVL.

The chain has TRBV9 and TRBJ2-7, with no clear D. CDR1 is SGDLS, CDR2 YYNGEE, per germline. Trimming took 0 bases from V and 0 from J, leaving 13 bases between them. The CDR3 consists of 16 residues. The CDR3 DNA reads TGTGCCAGCAGCGTAGGACTTGCTACCGACTCCTACGAGCAGTACTTC. Translating gives CASSVGLATDSYEQYF.

The genes are TRBV14 and TRBJ2-7, with D perhaps matching TRBD2 (6 bases). Germline CDR1 SGHDN, CDR2 FVKESK. There are 13 residues in the CDR3. V lost 1 base, J lost 9 bases, and 13 bases lay in between. CDR3 nucleotides: TGTGCCAGCAGCCAAGGACTAGTTTCAGGGCAGTACTTC. Its protein product is CASSQGLVSGQYF.

This chain uses TRBV7-9 with TRBJ2-7; possibly TRBD2 for D (6 bases). The CDR3 length is 12 residues. Germline CDR1 reads SEHNR; CDR2 reads FQNEAQ (reference sequence). V dropped 11 bases and J dropped 5 bases, with 16 bases sitting between them. CDR3 sequence: CAGGTPADEQYF. DNA of the CDR3: TGTGCCGGGGGGACGCCTGCAGACGAGCAGTACTTC.

This chain joins TRBV18 and TRBJ2-1; tentatively, D is TRBD1 (5 bases). Germline assignment: CDR1 KGHSH and CDR2 LQKENI. This CDR3 comprises 14 residues. The germline V and J ends were trimmed by 6 bases and 5 bases, with 14 bases remaining between them. CDR3 DNA: TGTGCCAGCTCCCCAGGGAAGCAGGACAATGAGCAGTTCTTC. This gives the protein CASSPGKQDNEQFF. Supplemented by reference TRBV18 and TRBJ2-1, the full variable domain reads NAGVMQNPRHLVRRRGQEARLRCSPMKGHSHVYWYRQLPEEGLKFMVYLQKENIIDESGMPKERFSAEFPKEGPSILRIQQVVRGDSAAYFCASSPGKQDNEQFFGPGTRLTVL.

The V and J genes are TRBV27 and TRBJ1-2; 7 bases line up with TRBD1. This CDR3 has 12 residues. J lost 8 bases, V lost 6 bases, and 6 bases had no gene match. The germline CDR1 and CDR2 sequences are MNHEY and SMNVEV (reference sequence). In DNA, the CDR3 is TGTGCCAGCAGCAGACAGGGACTAGGCTACACCTTC. Its translation: CASSRQGLGYTF.

This clone was found once. This sequence joins TRBV5-4 and TRBJ2-5, with D hard to call. Germline V gives CDR1 SGHNT, CDR2 YYREEE (reference sequence). The CDR3 length is 14 residues. V was cut by 6 bases and J by 2 bases, with 14 bases left in between. The CDR3 protein is CASNLAGSQETQYF. The CDR3 region has the DNA TGTGCCAGCAACCTGGCCGGCAGTCAAGAGACCCAGTACTTC.

This sequence joins TRBV11-3 and TRBJ2-2; 9 bases are a match to TRBD2. CDR1 SGHNT and CDR2 YENEEA come from the germline V gene. This CDR3 comprises 15 residues. V lost 5 bases and J lost 1; bases outside the gene matches: 2. The CDR3 nucleotides read TGTGCCAGCAGCCAGACTAGCGGGAACACCGGGGAGCTGTTTTTT. The encoded protein is CASSQTSGNTGELFF.

A single count supports this clone. This CDR3 is CASIQGEGGPDTQYF. Here the CDR3 DNA reads TGTGCCAGCATACAGGGAGAAGGGGGTCCAGATACGCAGTATTTT. J is TRBJ2-3 and V is TRBV6-6; possibly TRBD1 for D (6 bases). Trimming removed 7 bases at V and 4 bases at J, with 18 bases between. Per the germline V gene, CDR1 is MNHNY and CDR2 is SVGAGI (reference sequence). The CDR3 consists of 15 residues.

The chain carries TRBV6-4 and TRBJ1-2, with 8 positions matching TRBD1. CDR1 and CDR2 (germline): MRHNA, SNTAGT. J was trimmed by 8 bases and V by 3 bases; bases with no gene match: 11. The CDR3 totals 15 residues. The CDR3 DNA sequence: TGTGCCAGCAGTGAATCAGGGGGCCCTCGTTGGGGCTACACCTTC. As protein: CASSESGGPRWGYTF.

J is TRBJ2-7 and V is TRBV25-1, with a tentative D call TRBD1 (6 bases). CDR1 and CDR2 (germline): MGHDK, SYGVNS. Trimming cost V 8 bases and J 3 bases, with 17 bases left between them. The CDR3 covers 14 residues. The CDR3 sequence is CASRPQGLVYEQYF. CDR3 nucleotide sequence: TGTGCCAGCCGGCCACAGGGTTTAGTCTACGAGCAGTACTTC.

V gene TRBV19 combines with J gene TRBJ2-7; 9 bases are shared with TRBD2. The V segment lost 0 bases and the J segment 0 bases; nucleotides outside the gene matches: 6. The CDR3 sequence is 17 residues long. Germline CDR1 and CDR2: LNHDA and SQIVND (reference sequence). The CDR3 here is CASSIEVASGISYEQYF. In nucleotides, the CDR3 is TGTGCCAGTAGTATAGAGGTGGCTAGCGGGATCTCCTACGAGCAGTACTTC.

This clone was detected only a few times. The chain has TRBV6-5 and TRBJ1-2, with D uncertain. Looked up from germline, CDR1 is MNHEY and CDR2 is SVGAGI. CDR3 length equals 15 residues. The ends were cut back, 0 bases at V and 8 bases at J, with 16 bases in the middle. Here the CDR3 DNA reads TGTGCCAGCAGTTACTCGATTGCCCGAAGGGCGGGCTACACCTTC. Amino acid sequence: CASSYSIARRAGYTF.

This clone showed up just once. This chain connects TRBV7-8 to TRBJ2-7; TRBD2 matches 14 bases. Germline-derived CDR1 and CDR2 are SGHVS and FQNEAQ. V shed 2 bases and J 6 bases; nucleotides not matched to a gene: 3. The CDR3 totals 15 residues. CDR3 residues: CASSLRTSGRSEQYF. The CDR3 DNA is TGTGCCAGCAGCTTAAGGACTAGCGGGAGGTCCGAGCAGTACTTC.

The CDR3 region is CASSLPGNKAFF. The DNA of the CDR3 is TGTGCCAGCAGTTTACCGGGAAATAAAGCTTTCTTT. This chain joins TRBV27 and TRBJ1-1; the D is unclear. Germline-derived CDR1 and CDR2 are MNHEY and SMNVEV (reference sequence). This CDR3 spans 12 amino acids. The V end lost 2 bases, the J end lost 9 bases, and 10 bases lay between the germline ends.

This chain joins TRBV27 and TRBJ2-1, with TRBD2 matching over 8 bases. J was trimmed by 5 bases and V by 5 bases; bases with no gene match: 20. CDR3 size: 19 residues. In germline, CDR1 is MNHEY, CDR2 SMNVEV (reference sequence). CDR3 sequence: CASSPVRRAGGSLHNEQFF. CDR3 DNA: TGTGCCAGCAGTCCCGTCCGGCGGGCGGGAGGCTCTCTTCACAATGAGCAGTTCTTC.

The V gene is TRBV5-6, the J gene TRBJ1-5; maybe TRBD1 (5 bases). The CDR3 totals 16 residues. The germline V gene has CDR1 SGHDT and CDR2 YYEEEE. With 0 bases removed from V and 6 bases from J, the gap between germline ends came to 16 bases. The CDR3 reads CASSLGLSSGIQPQHF. CDR3 coding DNA: TGTGCCAGCAGCTTGGGACTTTCCTCAGGGATTCAGCCCCAGCATTTT.

The chain carries TRBV19 and TRBJ1-2; D is ambiguous. The CDR3 extends over 14 amino acids. Deletions cut 3 bases from V and 4 bases from J, with 12 bases between. In germline, CDR1 is LNHDA, CDR2 SQIVND (reference sequence). CDR3 protein: CASSIGSEGYGYTF. DNA of the CDR3: TGTGCCAGTAGTATCGGCAGTGAGGGCTATGGCTACACCTTC.

The CDR3 nucleotides read TGTGCCAGCAGGGCTAGCGGGGGTTCCTACGAGCAGTACTTC. Translated, it gives CASRASGGSYEQYF. J is TRBJ2-7 and V is TRBV7-2, with TRBD2 matching over 10 bases. This CDR3 has 14 amino acids. The V gene end was trimmed by 6 bases and the J gene end by 1 base; junction bases not matched to a gene: 3. Germline CDR1 and CDR2: SGHTA and FQGNSA. The entire variable domain, with the rest obtained from reference TRBV7-2 and TRBJ2-7, is as follows: GAGVSQSPSNKVTEKGKDVELRCDPISGHTALYWYRQSLGQGLEFLIYFQGNSAPDKSGLPSDRFSAERTGGSVSTLTIQRTQQEDSAVYLCASRASGGSYEQYFGPGTRLTVT.

This chain connects TRBV6-5 to TRBJ1-5, with D possibly matching TRBD1 (6 bases). The ends were cut back, 1 base at V and 6 bases at J, with 13 bases in the middle. This CDR3 is built from 15 residues. Germline loops: CDR1 MNHEY, CDR2 SVGAGI. The CDR3 bases are TGTGCCAGCAGTTACTATCCAGGGGTTGGTCAGCCCCAGCATTTT. This translates into CASSYYPGVGQPQHF.

The CDR3 spells CASSPSIGQGGNQPQHF. CDR3 nucleotide sequence: TGTGCCAGCAGCCCAAGCATTGGTCAAGGGGGCAATCAGCCCCAGCATTTT. The chain employs TRBV7-9 and TRBJ1-5, with a tentative D call TRBD1 (5 bases). V was pared by 5 bases and J by 2 bases, with 19 bases between. The germline CDR1 and CDR2 sequences are SEHNR and FQNEAQ (reference sequence). This CDR3 region has 17 residues.

The CDR3 DNA reads TGTGCCAGCAGCGCCACCGGGACAGGGGTCTACGAGCAGTACTTC. It specifies CASSATGTGVYEQYF. The chain couples TRBV5-5 to TRBJ2-7; the match to TRBD1 covers 10 bases. With V trimmed by 4 bases and J by 3 bases, 7 bases remained unmatched. The CDR3 totals 15 residues. The germline V gene encodes CDR1 SGHKS and CDR2 YYEKEE (reference sequence).

The rearrangement links TRBV7-2 to TRBJ1-4, with TRBD1 identical over 9 bases. The CDR3 covers 15 residues. CDR1 SGHTA and CDR2 FQGNSA come from the germline V gene. V was clipped by 5 bases and J by 1 base; unmatched bases: 2. CDR3 nucleotide sequence: TGTGCCAGCAGCAGACAGGGGGGAACTAATGAAAAACTGTTTTTT. Its protein product is CASSRQGGTNEKLFF.

V is TRBV5-1 and J is TRBJ2-1; D gene ambiguous. Germline CDR1 reads SGHRS; CDR2 reads YFSETQ. CDR3 length equals 14 residues. Trimming removed 2 bases at V and 7 bases at J, with 13 bases between. The CDR3 nucleotides are TGCGCCAGCAGCTTAGTCTTGGCAGCGAATGAGCAGTTCTTC. Protein: CASSLVLAANEQFF.

This chain links TRBV5-1 with TRBJ2-5; D is uncertain. The end of the DNA is better explained by TRBJ2-7, so the J call may be wrong. This CDR3 has 13 amino acids. Looked up from germline, CDR1 is SGHRS and CDR2 is YFSETQ. The CDR3 DNA follows: TGCGCCAGCAGCTTGGCCTCAGACTACGAGCAGTACTTC. Amino acids: CASSLASDYEQYF.

The V and J genes are TRBV6-1 and TRBJ2-4; 7 bases fit TRBD2. Germline loops: CDR1 MNHNS, CDR2 SASEGT. J lost 2 bases, V lost 2 bases, and 6 bases had no gene match. This CDR3 comprises 16 residues. CDR3: CASSEHTSAPKNIQYF. The CDR3 nucleotides are TGTGCCAGCAGTGAACACACTAGCGCCCCCAAAAACATTCAGTACTTC.

Only one count was recorded for this clone. The chain employs TRBV6-5 and TRBJ2-1, with TRBD2 as a possible D gene (5 bases). The germline V gene has CDR1 MNHEY and CDR2 SVGAGI. V was trimmed by 3 bases and J by 8 bases, leaving 14 bases between them. This CDR3 spans 14 amino acids. Written as DNA, the CDR3 is TGTGCCAGCAGTTATATCCGGGATGGATATGAGCAGTTCTTC. The encoded protein is CASSYIRDGYEQFF.

The chain combines TRBV6-4 with TRBJ1-1; no firm D call. The V and J ends lost 4 bases and 0 bases respectively, with 9 bases between them. This CDR3 spans 14 amino acids. Germline V gene lookup returns CDR1 MRHNA and CDR2 SNTAGT. CDR3 nucleotides: TGTGCCAGCAGTGTGGAAGGGATGAACACTGAAGCTTTCTTT. This translates into CASSVEGMNTEAFF.

The rearrangement uses TRBV7-9 and TRBJ2-7, with D possibly being TRBD1 (6 bases). The CDR3 runs 13 residues. The V gene's germline CDR1 is SEHNR and CDR2 FQNEAQ (reference sequence). Trimming stripped 4 bases from V and 5 bases from J, with 12 bases between. The CDR3 DNA follows: TGTGCCAGCAGCTCTACAGGGACCGACGAGCAGTACTTC. This encodes CASSSTGTDEQYF.

This chain joins TRBV11-2 and TRBJ1-1; perhaps TRBD1 as D (5 bases). The CDR3 runs 12 residues. Germline V gene sequence: CDR1 SGHAT, CDR2 FQNNGV. The V and J ends lost 2 bases and 4 bases respectively, with 5 bases between them. In DNA form, the CDR3 reads TGTGCCAGCAGCTTACAGGGCACTGAAGCTTTCTTT. Its translation is CASSLQGTEAFF.